These T cell receptor beta chains were read from a single sample in a study of cytomegalovirus exposure and HLA in healthy donors. Here immunoSEQ multiplex PCR was the method, and the copy in TCRdb shows in-frame clones only, minus some. This repertoire shows about 190,000 clones, 75% to 80% found once; its top ten account for over 12%. Sequencing was performed on PBMCs. All receptors come from a woman aged 30 to 39 in good health and CMV-seropositive. Both conserved end residues are trimmed from each CDR3. The D gene is left open where the match is weak.

V: TRBV7-9; D: TRBD1; CDR3: ASSSDRGSPYEQY
V: TRBV28; D: -; CDR3: ASSLKVLGRGRSPLH
V: TRBV5-1; D: -; CDR3: ASTSTDTQY
V: TRBV5-6; D: TRBD2; CDR3: ASGPGLRTGELF
V: TRBV11-2; D: -; CDR3: ASSSTGGEQY
V: TRBV30; D: TRBD2; CDR3: AWGPSGNWLDTQY
V: TRBV2; D: -; CDR3: ASSVIRLNNEQF
V: TRBV5-1; D: TRBD2; CDR3: ASSPRTSGDNEQF
V: TRBV11-2; D: -; CDR3: ASSLDSPSYEQY
V: TRBV28; D: TRBD1; CDR3: ASSLTQGARPNYGYT
V: TRBV5-4; D: -; CDR3: ASSPPDKNTEAF
V: TRBV28; D: TRBD2; CDR3: ASSGSGSYSYEQY
V: TRBV28; D: -; CDR3: ASSLEGVETQY
V: TRBV5-1; D: -; CDR3: ASSFGTASHYGYT
V: TRBV9; D: TRBD1; CDR3: ASSVGDGTALSYEQY
V: TRBV10-3; D: -; CDR3: AISAGKGRQPQH
V: TRBV28; D: TRBD1; CDR3: ASRKGQGADQPQH
V: TRBV27; D: -; CDR3: ASLRVNSWGEQF
V: TRBV6-6; D: TRBD1; CDR3: ASSSDRGRYEQY
V: TRBV4-3; D: -; CDR3: ASSRLTVGRGTNEKLF
V: TRBV11-2; D: -; CDR3: ASSNSGRINIQY
V: TRBV30; D: -; CDR3: AWSAGVYQPQH
V: TRBV19; D: TRBD1; CDR3: ASSSQSGGGQPQH
V: TRBV6-1; D: -; CDR3: ASKYIHNEQF
V: TRBV13; D: TRBD2; CDR3: ASSVHPLAGIYNEQF
V: TRBV6-5; D: -; CDR3: ASRSRDFDEQY
V: TRBV11-2; D: TRBD2; CDR3: ASSRMRVAGFKTQY
V: TRBV6-1; D: -; CDR3: ASSERGVEAF
V: TRBV7-9; D: TRBD1; CDR3: SSSLTRGAGYGYT
V: TRBV28; D: TRBD1; CDR3: ATGDRPSSYNEQF
V: TRBV5-1; D: -; CDR3: ASGRENNSPLH
V: TRBV15; D: TRBD1; CDR3: ATSFQGVSQETQY
V: TRBV6-5; D: TRBD2; CDR3: ASSYSREGPSEQY
V: TRBV1; D: -; CDR3: TSSPPGNSGNTIY
V: TRBV5-1; D: TRBD2; CDR3: ASSYGLAPAGYEQY
V: TRBV7-8; D: TRBD1; CDR3: ASSVGLLTGSLEGEAF
V: TRBV28; D: TRBD1; CDR3: ASSLGTVPYEQY
V: TRBV27; D: TRBD2; CDR3: ASSSDRGTRDNEQF
V: TRBV18; D: TRBD1; CDR3: ASSAKDRAFLTDTQY
V: TRBV5-4; D: TRBD2; CDR3: ASGLAGGNGTDTQY
V: TRBV15; D: TRBD1; CDR3: ATSRGQWRGRWMNTEAF
V: TRBV29-1; D: TRBD1; CDR3: SANLRDRAYGYT
V: TRBV13; D: TRBD2; CDR3: ASSSMNSGTGYNEQF
V: TRBV11-2; D: -; CDR3: ASSLIGGTNEKLF
V: TRBV5-1; D: -; CDR3: ASSFASYNEQF
V: TRBV6-1; D: TRBD1; CDR3: ASPASGTDNSPLH
V: TRBV6-1; D: -; CDR3: ASSGETRGTEAF
V: TRBV19; D: -; CDR3: ASTYGGVRGYT
V: TRBV6-5; D: -; CDR3: ASAPRHPPYEQY
V: TRBV5-6; D: -; CDR3: ASSSGPLLGDEQF
V: TRBV6-5; D: -; CDR3: ASSPSRTRREQY
V: TRBV28; D: TRBD1; CDR3: ASIGQGSYEQY
V: TRBV9; D: TRBD2; CDR3: ASSPRGAGGPPDTQY
V: TRBV28; D: -; CDR3: ASSPGGNINYGYT
V: TRBV6-6; D: -; CDR3: ASGENRDTYEQY